The 11 T cell receptor beta chains below were found in one sample sequenced in a study of monozygotic twins with inflammatory bowel disease. TCRdb reprocessed the 5' RACE reads, with one entry per CDR3 protein and no DNA. This sample contains 310,000 or so distinct CDR3 sequences. Sequencing was carried out using blood. Receptor source: a human donor with ulcerative colitis or Crohn's disease, or a healthy co-twin of an affected twin (not recorded which).

This chain links TRBV5-4 with TRBJ2-2; TCRdb gives TRBD2 as the D gene, but with no DNA this cannot be confirmed. The CDR3 has 15 residues. Looked up from germline, CDR1 is SGHNT and CDR2 is YYREEE (reference sequence). CDR3 amino acids: CASSSPGATTGELFF.

V gene TRBV7-3 combines with J gene TRBJ1-1; TCRdb's D call of TRBD1 is untestable without DNA. CDR1 is SGHTA, CDR2 FQGTGA, per germline. This CDR3 is 13 amino acids long. CDR3: CASSRGLNTGAFF.

This sequence joins TRBV10-3 and TRBJ2-2. This CDR3 has 18 residues. Germline assignment: CDR1 ENHRY and CDR2 SYGVKD. CDR3 amino acids: CAISALETWHPNTGELFF.

J is TRBJ2-1 and V is TRBV27; as DNA is missing, the TRBD1 call by TCRdb cannot be tested. The germline gives CDR1 MNHEY, CDR2 SMNVEV (reference sequence). The length of the CDR3 is 16 residues. The CDR3 loop is CASRLSPRETYNEQFF.

This chain links TRBV7-2 with TRBJ2-2; TCRdb names TRBD2, which stays unverified in the absence of DNA. Germline V CDR1 and CDR2: SGHTA, FQGNSA. There are 15 residues in the CDR3. The CDR3: CASSFPSANTGELFF.

V usage is TRBV20-1 and J usage is TRBJ1-5; the D gene TCRdb calls, TRBD1, cannot be checked with no DNA. CDR3 length: 14 residues. Germline loops: CDR1 DFQATT, CDR2 SNEGSKA (reference sequence). CDR3 sequence: CSAGTADSNQPQHF.

The rearrangement uses TRBV6-1 and TRBJ2-2; the TCRdb call, TRBD2, lacks DNA for checking. The CDR3 is 17 residues long. The V gene's germline CDR1 is MNHNS and CDR2 SASEGT. The CDR3 here is CASRSGTSGSGAGELFF.

The rearrangement joins TRBV28 to TRBJ2-6; the D gene TCRdb calls, TRBD1, cannot be checked with no DNA. Germline V CDR1 and CDR2: MDHEN, SYDVKM. The CDR3 runs 16 residues. CDR3 region: CASSLPGGSGANVLTF. The variable domain in full, completed from reference TRBV28 and TRBJ2-6, reads DVKVTQSSRYLVKRTGEKVFLECVQDMDHENMFWYRQDPGLGLRLIYFSYDVKMKEKGDIPEGYSVSREKKERFSLILESASTNQTSMYLCASSLPGGSGANVLTFGAGSRLTVL.

This rearrangement joins TRBV7-2 to TRBJ1-1; TCRdb proposes TRBD1, but this gene call is untestable without DNA. In germline, CDR1 is SGHTA, CDR2 FQGNSA. The CDR3 covers 13 residues. The CDR3 reads CASSTGRGTEAFF.

This rearrangement joins TRBV29-1 to TRBJ2-6. Germline CDR1 and CDR2: SQVTM and ANQGSEA. The CDR3 is made up of 12 amino acids. This chain's CDR3 is CSVELTPNVLTF.

The V and J genes are TRBV28 and TRBJ1-4. The CDR3 loop spans 15 amino acids. Germline assignment: CDR1 MDHEN and CDR2 SYDVKM. CDR3 amino acids: CASSYRTTTNEKLFF.